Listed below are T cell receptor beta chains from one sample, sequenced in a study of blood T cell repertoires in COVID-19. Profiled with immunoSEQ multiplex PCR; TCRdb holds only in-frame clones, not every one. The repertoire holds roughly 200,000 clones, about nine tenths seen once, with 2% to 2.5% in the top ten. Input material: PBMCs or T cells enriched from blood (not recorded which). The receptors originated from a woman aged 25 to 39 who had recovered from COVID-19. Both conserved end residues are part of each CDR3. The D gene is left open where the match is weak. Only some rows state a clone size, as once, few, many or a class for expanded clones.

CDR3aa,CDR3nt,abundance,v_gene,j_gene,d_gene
CASSGPLRGSELFF,TGTGCCAGCAGCGGTCCCCTGAGGGGGTCAGAACTGTTTTTT,few,TRBV9,TRBJ1-4,-
CASSPRQGHQPQHF,TGTGCCAGCAGCCCACGACAGGGCCATCAGCCCCAGCATTTT,-,TRBV7-8,TRBJ1-5,TRBD1
CASSPLAGRHNEQFF,TGTGCCAGCAGTCCACTAGCGGGAAGACACAATGAGCAGTTCTTC,-,TRBV6-5,TRBJ2-1,TRBD2
CASSLVPGQGNYGYTF,TGTGCCAGCAGCTTGGTCCCCGGACAGGGGAACTATGGCTACACCTTC,-,TRBV5-6,TRBJ1-2,TRBD1
CASSYRAFAREQFF,TGTGCCAGCAGTTACCGTGCATTCGCTAGGGAGCAGTTCTTC,-,TRBV28,TRBJ2-1,-
CATSDLSGQYNEQFF,TGTGCCACCAGTGATTTATCCGGACAGTACAATGAGCAGTTCTTC,-,TRBV24-1,TRBJ2-1,-
CASSQGGGSNSPLHF,TGCGCCAGCAGCCAAGGGGGAGGGTCGAATTCACCCCTCCACTTT,-,TRBV4-1,TRBJ1-6,-
CASSVSGTGSEKLFF,TGTGCCAGCAGCGTGTCCGGGACAGGGAGTGAAAAACTGTTTTTT,few,TRBV9,TRBJ1-4,TRBD1
CASSSQAGIGTEAFF,TGTGCCAGCAGCTCCCAGGCAGGGATCGGCACTGAAGCTTTCTTT,-,TRBV7-3,TRBJ1-1,-
CATSDSSAGGHTDTQYF,TGTGCCACCAGTGACTCATCTGCGGGAGGGCACACAGATACGCAGTATTTT,-,TRBV24-1,TRBJ2-3,TRBD2
CASRHGTGSEAFF,TGTGCCAGCAGGCACGGGACAGGGAGTGAAGCTTTCTTT,-,TRBV12-3/TRBV12-4,TRBJ1-1,TRBD1
CASSVVPGITEVGNTIYF,TGTGCCAGCAGCGTAGTTCCGGGAATTACAGAGGTTGGAAACACCATATATTTT,-,TRBV9,TRBJ1-3,-
CASSQDPGQGEGTGELFF,TGCGCCAGCAGCCAAGATCCCGGACAGGGTGAAGGGACCGGGGAGCTGTTTTTT,-,TRBV4-1,TRBJ2-2,TRBD1